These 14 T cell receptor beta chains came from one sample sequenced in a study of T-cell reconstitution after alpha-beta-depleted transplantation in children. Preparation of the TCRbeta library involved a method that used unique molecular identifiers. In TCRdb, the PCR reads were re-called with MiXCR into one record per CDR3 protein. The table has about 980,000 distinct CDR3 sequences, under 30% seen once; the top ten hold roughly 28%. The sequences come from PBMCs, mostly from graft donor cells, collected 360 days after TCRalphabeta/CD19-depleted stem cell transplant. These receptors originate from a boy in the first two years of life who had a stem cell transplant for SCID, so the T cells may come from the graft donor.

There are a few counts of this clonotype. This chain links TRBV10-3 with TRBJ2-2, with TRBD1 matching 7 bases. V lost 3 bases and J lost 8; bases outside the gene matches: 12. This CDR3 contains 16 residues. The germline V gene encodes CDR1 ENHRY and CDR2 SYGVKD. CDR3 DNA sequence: TGTGCCATCAGTGAACCGGACAGGAACACACCGGGGGAGCTGTTTTTT. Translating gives CAISEPDRNTPGELFF.

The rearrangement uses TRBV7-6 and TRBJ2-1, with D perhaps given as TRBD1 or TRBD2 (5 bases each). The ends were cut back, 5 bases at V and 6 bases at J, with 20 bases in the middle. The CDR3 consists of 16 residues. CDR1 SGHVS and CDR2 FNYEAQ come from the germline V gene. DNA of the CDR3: TGTGCCAGCAGCACCTCCCGGGATGGGACCACCAATGAGCAGTTCTTC. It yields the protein CASSTSRDGTTNEQFF.

The CDR3 DNA reads as TGTGCCACCAGCAGAGTTCCCCAGGCGGCCTACGAGCAGTACTTC. Encoded protein: CATSRVPQAAYEQYF. V and J are TRBV15 and TRBJ2-7; D unresolved. V was shortened by 1 base and J by 2 bases, with 12 bases between the two germline ends. Germline CDR1 is LNHNV and CDR2 is YYDKDF (reference sequence). The CDR3 runs to 15 residues.

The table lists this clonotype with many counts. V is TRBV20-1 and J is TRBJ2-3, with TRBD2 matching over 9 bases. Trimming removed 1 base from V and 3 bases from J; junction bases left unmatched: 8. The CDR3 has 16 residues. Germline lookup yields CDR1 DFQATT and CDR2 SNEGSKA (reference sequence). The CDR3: CSARGDSGGRTDTQYF. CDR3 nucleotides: TGCAGTGCTAGAGGGGATAGCGGGGGAAGGACAGATACGCAGTATTTT.

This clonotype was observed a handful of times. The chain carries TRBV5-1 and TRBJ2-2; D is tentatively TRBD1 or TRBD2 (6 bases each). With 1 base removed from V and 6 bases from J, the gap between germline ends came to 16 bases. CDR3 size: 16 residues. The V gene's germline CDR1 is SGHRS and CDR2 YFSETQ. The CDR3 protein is CASSLSGGGTPGELFF. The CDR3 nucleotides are TGCGCCAGCAGCTTGTCCGGGGGCGGCACCCCCGGGGAGCTGTTTTTT.

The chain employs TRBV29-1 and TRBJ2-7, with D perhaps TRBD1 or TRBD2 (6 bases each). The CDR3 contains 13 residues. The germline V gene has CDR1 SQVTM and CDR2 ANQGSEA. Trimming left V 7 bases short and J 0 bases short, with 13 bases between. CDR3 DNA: TGCAGCGGGCGGGACACCCGCTCCTACGAGCAGTACTTC. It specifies CSGRDTRSYEQYF.

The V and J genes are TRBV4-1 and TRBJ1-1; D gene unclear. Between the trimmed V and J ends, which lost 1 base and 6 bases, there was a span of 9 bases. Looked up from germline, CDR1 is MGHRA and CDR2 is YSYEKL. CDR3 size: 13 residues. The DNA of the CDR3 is TGCGCCAGCAGCCAAGGGCAGGTTGCTGAAGCTTTCTTT. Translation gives CASSQGQVAEAFF.

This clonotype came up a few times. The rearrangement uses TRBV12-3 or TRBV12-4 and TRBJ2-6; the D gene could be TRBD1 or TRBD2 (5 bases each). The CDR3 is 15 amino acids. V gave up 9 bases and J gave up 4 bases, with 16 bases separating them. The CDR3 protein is CASIPGTRGANVLTF. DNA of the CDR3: TGTGCCAGTATCCCAGGGACGCGAGGGGCCAACGTCCTGACTTTC.

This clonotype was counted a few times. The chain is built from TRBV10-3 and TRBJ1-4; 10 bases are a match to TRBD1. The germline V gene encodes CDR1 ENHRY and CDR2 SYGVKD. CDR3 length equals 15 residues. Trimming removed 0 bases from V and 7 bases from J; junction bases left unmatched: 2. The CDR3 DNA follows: TGTGCCATCAGTGAGTCGGACAGGGGGAGTGAAAAACTGTTTTTT. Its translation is CAISESDRGSEKLFF.

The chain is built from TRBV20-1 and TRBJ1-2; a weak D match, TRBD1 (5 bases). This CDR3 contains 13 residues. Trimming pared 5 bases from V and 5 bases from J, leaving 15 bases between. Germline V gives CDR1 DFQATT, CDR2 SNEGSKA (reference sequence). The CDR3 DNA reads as TGCAGTGCTGCGGACACACTCCTTTATGGCTACACCTTC. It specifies CSAADTLLYGYTF.

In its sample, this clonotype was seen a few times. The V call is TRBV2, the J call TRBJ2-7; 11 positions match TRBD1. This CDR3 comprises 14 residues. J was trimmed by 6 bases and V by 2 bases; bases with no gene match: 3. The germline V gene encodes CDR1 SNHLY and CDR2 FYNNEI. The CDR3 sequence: CASSEQGQGGEQYF. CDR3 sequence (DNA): TGTGCCAGCAGTGAACAGGGACAGGGGGGCGAGCAGTACTTC.

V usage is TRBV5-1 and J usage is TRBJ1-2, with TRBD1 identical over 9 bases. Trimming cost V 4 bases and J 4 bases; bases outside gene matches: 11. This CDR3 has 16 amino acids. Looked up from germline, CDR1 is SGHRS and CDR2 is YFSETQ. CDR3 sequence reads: CASSELRDREPYGYTF. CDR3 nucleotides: TGCGCCAGCAGCGAGCTCCGGGACAGGGAGCCCTATGGCTACACCTTC.

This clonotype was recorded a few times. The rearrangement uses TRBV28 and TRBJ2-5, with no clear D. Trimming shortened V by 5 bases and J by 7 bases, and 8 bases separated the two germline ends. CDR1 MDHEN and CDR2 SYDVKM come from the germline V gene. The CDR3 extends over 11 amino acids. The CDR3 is CASSRLRTQYF. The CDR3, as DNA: TGTGCCAGCAGTCGGCTTCGGACCCAGTACTTC.

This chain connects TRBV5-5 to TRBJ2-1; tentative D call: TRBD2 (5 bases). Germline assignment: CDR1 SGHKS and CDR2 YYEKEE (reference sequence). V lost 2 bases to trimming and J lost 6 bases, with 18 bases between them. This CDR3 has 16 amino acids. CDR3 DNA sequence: TGTGCCAGCAGCTTCTCCCCCGTGGAGGTACCCAATGAGCAGTTCTTC. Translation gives CASSFSPVEVPNEQFF.